Below, one TCR beta chain is given with its context. This entry is derived from a study of cytomegalovirus exposure and HLA in healthy donors. Trimming stripped 0 bases from V and 9 bases from J, with 9 bases between. Germline V gene data show CDR1 as SGHNT and CDR2 as YYREEE (reference sequence). CDR3 length: 12 amino acids. The study ran its PCR with 60 Vbeta and 13 Jbeta primers. Clones were read by immunoSEQ multiplex PCR, and TCRdb kept only the in-frame ones, dropping some. Of around 220,000 clones in the sample, 70% to 85% were seen once. Sequencing input: PBMCs. The receptor was isolated from a girl between 2 and 10 years old in good health and CMV-seronegative. V gene TRBV5-4 combines with J gene TRBJ2-5; D is possibly TRBD2 (6 bases). The CDR3 region is CASSLDSGAQYF. CDR3 DNA sequence: TGTGCCAGCAGCTTGGACTCGGGGGCCCAGTACTTC.